This T cell receptor beta chain was found in a study of shared clonotypes between healthy human individuals. The authors split each subset's genomic DNA evenly across several immunoSEQ plates. The data were produced by immunoSEQ multiplex PCR, yet TCRdb's version contains in-frame clones alone and is incomplete. There are roughly 2,300,000 clones in the sample; under 95% occur only once, and about 0.36% lies in the top ten. Per germline, CDR1 MNHNS and CDR2 SASEGT. Trimming took off 6 bases at V and 1 base at J, with 16 bases between the two ends. The CDR3 covers 15 residues. The chain combines TRBV6-1 with TRBJ2-7; tentative D call: TRBD2 (5 bases). Input material: naive CD4+ T cells from PBMCs. Subset defined: CD45RA+ positively selected. The receptor's source is a young man in good health. Some clones in this sample may be carry-over from other donors' samples. The CDR3 reads CASSTTTGISYEQYF. The DNA of the CDR3 is TGTGCCAGCAGCACTACTACCGGGATATCCTACGAGCAGTACTTC.